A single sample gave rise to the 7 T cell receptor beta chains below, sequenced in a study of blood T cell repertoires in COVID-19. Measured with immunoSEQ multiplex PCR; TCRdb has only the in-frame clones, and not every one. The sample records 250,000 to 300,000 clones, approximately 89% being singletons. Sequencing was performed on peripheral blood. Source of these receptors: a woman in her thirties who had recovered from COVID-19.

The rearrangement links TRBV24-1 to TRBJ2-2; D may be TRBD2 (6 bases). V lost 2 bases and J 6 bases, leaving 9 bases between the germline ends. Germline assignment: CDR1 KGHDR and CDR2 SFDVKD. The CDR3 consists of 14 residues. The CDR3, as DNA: TGTGCCACCAGTGATTCCCCGGGGGCCGGGGAGCTGTTTTTT. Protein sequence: CATSDSPGAGELFF.

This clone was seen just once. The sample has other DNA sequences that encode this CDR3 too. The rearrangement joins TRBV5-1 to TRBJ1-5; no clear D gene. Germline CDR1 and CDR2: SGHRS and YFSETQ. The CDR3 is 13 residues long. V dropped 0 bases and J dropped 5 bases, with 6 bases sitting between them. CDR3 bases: TGCGCCAGCAGCTTGGGGGGAGATCAGCCCCAGCATTTT. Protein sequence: CASSLGGDQPQHF.

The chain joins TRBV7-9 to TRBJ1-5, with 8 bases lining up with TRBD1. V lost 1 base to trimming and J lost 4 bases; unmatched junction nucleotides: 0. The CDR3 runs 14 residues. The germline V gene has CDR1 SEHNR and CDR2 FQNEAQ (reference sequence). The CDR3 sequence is CASSLGTGNQPQHF. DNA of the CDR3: TGTGCCAGCAGCTTAGGGACAGGGAATCAGCCCCAGCATTTT.

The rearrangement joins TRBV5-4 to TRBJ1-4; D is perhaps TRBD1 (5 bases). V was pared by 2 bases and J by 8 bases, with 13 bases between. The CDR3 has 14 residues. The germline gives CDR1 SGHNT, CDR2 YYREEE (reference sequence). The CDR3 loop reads CASSFAQVDEKLFF. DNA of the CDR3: TGTGCCAGCAGCTTCGCACAGGTCGACGAAAAACTGTTTTTT.

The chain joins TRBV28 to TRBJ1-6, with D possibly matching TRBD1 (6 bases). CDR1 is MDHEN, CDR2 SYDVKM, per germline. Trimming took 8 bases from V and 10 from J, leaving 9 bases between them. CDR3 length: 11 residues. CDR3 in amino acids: CASLGGSPLHF. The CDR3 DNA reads TGTGCCAGCCTAGGGGGATCACCCCTCCACTTT.

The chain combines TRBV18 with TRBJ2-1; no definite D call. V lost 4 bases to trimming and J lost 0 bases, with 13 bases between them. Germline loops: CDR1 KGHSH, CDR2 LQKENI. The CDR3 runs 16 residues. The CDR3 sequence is CASSQAPLGSYNEQFF. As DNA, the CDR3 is TGTGCCAGCTCACAAGCACCTCTTGGCTCCTACAATGAGCAGTTCTTC.

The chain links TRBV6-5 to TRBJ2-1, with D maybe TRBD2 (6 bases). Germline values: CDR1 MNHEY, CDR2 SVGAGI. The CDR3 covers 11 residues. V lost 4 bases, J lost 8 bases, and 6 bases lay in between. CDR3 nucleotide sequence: TGTGCCAGCAGTTGGGGGGATGAGCAGTTCTTC. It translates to CASSWGDEQFF.